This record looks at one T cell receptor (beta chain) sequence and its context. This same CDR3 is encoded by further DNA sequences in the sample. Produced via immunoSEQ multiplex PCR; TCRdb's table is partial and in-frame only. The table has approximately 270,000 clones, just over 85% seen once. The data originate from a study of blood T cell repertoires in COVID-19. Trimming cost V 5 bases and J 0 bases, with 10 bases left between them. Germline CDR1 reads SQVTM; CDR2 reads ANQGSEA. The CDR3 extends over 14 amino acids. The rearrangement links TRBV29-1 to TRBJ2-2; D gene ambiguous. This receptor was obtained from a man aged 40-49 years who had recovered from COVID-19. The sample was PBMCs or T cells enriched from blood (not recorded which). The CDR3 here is CSVRRSANTGELFF. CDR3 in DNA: TGCAGCGTTCGAAGGAGCGCGAACACCGGGGAGCTGTTTTTT.